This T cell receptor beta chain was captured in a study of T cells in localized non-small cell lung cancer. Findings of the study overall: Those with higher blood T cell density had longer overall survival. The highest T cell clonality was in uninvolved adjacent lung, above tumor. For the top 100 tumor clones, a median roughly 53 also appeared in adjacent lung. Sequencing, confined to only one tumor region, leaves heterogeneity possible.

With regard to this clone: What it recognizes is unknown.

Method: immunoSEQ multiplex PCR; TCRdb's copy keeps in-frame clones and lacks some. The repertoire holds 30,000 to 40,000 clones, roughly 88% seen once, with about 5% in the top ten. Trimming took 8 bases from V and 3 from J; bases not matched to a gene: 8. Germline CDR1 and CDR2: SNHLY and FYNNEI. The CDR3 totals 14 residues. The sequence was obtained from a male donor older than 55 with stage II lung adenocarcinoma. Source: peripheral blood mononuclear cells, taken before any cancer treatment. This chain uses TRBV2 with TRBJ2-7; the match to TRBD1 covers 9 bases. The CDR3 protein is CASRRTGEGYEQYF. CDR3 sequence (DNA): TGTGCCAGCCGGAGGACAGGGGAGGGCTACGAGCAGTACTTC.